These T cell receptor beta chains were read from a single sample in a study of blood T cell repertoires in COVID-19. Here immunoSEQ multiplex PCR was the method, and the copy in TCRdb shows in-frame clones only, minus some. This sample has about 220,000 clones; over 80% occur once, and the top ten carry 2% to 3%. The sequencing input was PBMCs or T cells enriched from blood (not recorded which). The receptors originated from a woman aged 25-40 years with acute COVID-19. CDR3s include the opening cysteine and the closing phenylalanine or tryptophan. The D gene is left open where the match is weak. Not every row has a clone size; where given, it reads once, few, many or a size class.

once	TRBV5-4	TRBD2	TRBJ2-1	CASSPRLAGGPFEQFF	TGTGCCAGCAGCCCTCGACTAGCGGGGGGGCCCTTTGAGCAGTTCTTC
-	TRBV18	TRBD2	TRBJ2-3	CASSPNSGGTTDTQYF	TGTGCCAGCTCACCAAATAGCGGGGGGACTACAGATACGCAGTATTTT
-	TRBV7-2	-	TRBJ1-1	CASSLFTTGVEQAFF	TGTGCCAGCAGCTTATTCACAACAGGCGTCGAACAAGCTTTCTTT
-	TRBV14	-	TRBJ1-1	CASSQSVNTEAFF	TGTGCCAGCAGCCAATCCGTGAACACTGAAGCTTTCTTT
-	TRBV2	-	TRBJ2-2	CASSEGPGELFF	TGTGCCAGCAGTGAGGGGCCCGGGGAGCTGTTTTTT
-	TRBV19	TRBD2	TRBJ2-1	CASRSVGGSSYNEQFF	TGTGCCAGTAGGAGTGTCGGCGGGAGCTCCTACAATGAGCAGTTCTTC
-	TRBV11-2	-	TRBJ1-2	CASRGSGGSAFYGYTF	TGTGCCAGCAGAGGCTCGGGGGGCTCGGCCTTCTATGGCTACACCTTC
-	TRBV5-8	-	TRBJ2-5	CASSLFGNTGVQETQYF	TGTGCCAGCAGCTTGTTCGGCAACACAGGAGTCCAAGAGACCCAGTACTTC
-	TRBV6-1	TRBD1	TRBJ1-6	CASSEAPGTGGSPLHF	TGTGCCAGCAGTGAAGCTCCCGGGACAGGCGGTTCACCCCTCCACTTT
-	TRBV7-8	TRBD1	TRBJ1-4	CASSKGQGREKLFF	TGTGCCAGCAGCAAAGGACAGGGCCGTGAAAAACTGTTTTTT
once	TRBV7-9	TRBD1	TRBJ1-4	CASSLLGTGRSEKLFF	TGTGCCAGCAGCTTATTGGGGACAGGCCGAAGTGAAAAACTGTTTTTT
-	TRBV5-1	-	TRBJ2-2	CASSLGGGTGELFF	TGCGCCAGCAGCTTGGGCGGCGGCACCGGGGAGCTGTTTTTT
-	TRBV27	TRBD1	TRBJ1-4	CASIPDRDEKLFF	TGTGCCAGCATTCCCGACAGGGATGAAAAACTGTTTTTT